The sequence of this T cell receptor beta chain was determined in a study of cytomegalovirus exposure and HLA in healthy donors. General study results and limits: Productive rates of about 90% or about 30% were seen for most TCR beta V segments in an earlier analysis. Analysis was carried out at a later point, and it linked a missense DCLRE1C variant to TCR beta V- and J-gene trimming. The analysis excluded some indistinguishable V segments, including TRBV6-2 and TRBV6-3.

This clone has a handful of counts. Its target is unknown. PCR used 60 Vbeta primers and 13 Jbeta primers. The assay was immunoSEQ multiplex PCR, and TCRdb's table has in-frame clones only and misses some. This sample has roughly 190,000 clones; approximately 84% occur once, and the top ten carry approximately 2.9%. This CDR3 has 12 amino acids. Trimming left V 5 bases short and J 7 bases short, with 12 bases between. Germline lookup yields CDR1 MNHEY and CDR2 SMNVEV (reference sequence). This clonotype was sampled from a female donor in good health and CMV-seronegative. Sequenced: PBMCs. The chain links TRBV27 to TRBJ2-7, with D possibly TRBD1 on 6 matching bases. The CDR3 region has the DNA TGTGCCAGCAGTAATCAGGGGCGGGAGCAGTACTTC. It yields the protein CASSNQGREQYF.